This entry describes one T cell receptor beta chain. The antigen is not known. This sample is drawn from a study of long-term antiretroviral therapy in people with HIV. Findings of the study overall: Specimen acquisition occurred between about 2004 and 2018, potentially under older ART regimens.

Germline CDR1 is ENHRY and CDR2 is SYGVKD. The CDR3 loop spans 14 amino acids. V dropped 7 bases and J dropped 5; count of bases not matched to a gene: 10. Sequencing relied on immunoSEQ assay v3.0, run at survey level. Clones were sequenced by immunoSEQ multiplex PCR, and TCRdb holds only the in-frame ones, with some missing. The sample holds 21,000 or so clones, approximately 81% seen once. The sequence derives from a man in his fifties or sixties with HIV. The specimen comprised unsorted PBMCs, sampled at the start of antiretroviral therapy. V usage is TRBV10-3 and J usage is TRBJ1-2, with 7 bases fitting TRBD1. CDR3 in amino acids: CAITGTEDGYGYTF. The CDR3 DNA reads TGTGCCATCACCGGGACAGAGGATGGGTATGGCTACACCTTC.